This T cell receptor (beta chain) is drawn from a study of blood T cell repertoires in COVID-19. Looking at the study overall: Sites across the United States, Italy and Spain contributed samples from acute and convalescent COVID-19. T cells, B-cell-depleted T cells, or PBMCs supplied cDNA or gDNA.

Trimming took 5 bases from V and 7 from J; bases not matched to a gene: 11. The germline V gene encodes CDR1 LNHDA and CDR2 SQIVND (reference sequence). The CDR3 runs to 16 residues. Original handling: Scientists estimated how many nucleated cells there were by amplifying reference gene primers. The protocol was immunoSEQ multiplex PCR, while the TCRdb copy is restricted to in-frame clones and leaves out a portion. That table supplies the V and J calls and clone size; D and trimming were determined from the DNA. The repertoire holds 200,000 to 250,000 clones, with approximately 86% as singletons. This TCR came from a woman aged 25-40 years who had recovered from COVID-19. This sequence joins TRBV19 and TRBJ1-2, with 12 bases fitting TRBD1. The material sequenced was peripheral blood. CDR3 region: CASSVIAGQGARGYTF. The DNA of the CDR3 is TGTGCCAGTAGTGTGATAGCGGGACAGGGGGCCCGTGGCTACACCTTC.